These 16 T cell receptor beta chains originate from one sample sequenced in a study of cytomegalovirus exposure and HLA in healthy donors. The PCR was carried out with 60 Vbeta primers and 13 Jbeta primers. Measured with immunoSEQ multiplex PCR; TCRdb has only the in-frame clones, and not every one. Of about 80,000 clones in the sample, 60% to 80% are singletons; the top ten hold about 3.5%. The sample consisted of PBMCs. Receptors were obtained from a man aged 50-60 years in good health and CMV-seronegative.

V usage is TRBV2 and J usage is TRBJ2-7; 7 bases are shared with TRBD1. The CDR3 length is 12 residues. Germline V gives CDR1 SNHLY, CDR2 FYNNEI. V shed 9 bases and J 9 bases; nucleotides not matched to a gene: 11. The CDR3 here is CASRQGSHVQYF. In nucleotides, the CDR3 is TGTGCCAGTCGACAGGGTTCCCACGTGCAGTACTTC.

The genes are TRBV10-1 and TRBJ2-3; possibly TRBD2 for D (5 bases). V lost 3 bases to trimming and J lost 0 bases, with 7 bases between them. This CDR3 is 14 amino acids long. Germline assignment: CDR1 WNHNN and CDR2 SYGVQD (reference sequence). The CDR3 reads CASSDRTSTDTQYF. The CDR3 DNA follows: TGCGCCAGCAGTGACCGGACTAGCACAGATACGCAGTATTTT.

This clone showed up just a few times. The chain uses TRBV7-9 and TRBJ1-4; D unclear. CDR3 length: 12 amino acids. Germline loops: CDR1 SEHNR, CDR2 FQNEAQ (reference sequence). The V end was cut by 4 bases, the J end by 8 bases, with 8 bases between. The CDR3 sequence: CASSWAGEKLFF. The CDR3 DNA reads TGTGCCAGCAGCTGGGCGGGGGAAAAACTGTTTTTT.

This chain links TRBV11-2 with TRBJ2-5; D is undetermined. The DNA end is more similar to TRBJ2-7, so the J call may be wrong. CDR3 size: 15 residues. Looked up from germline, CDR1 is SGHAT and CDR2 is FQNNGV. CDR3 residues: CASSPRIRRSYEQYF. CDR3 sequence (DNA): TGTGCCAGCAGCCCAAGGATACGGCGGAGCTACGAGCAGTACTTC.

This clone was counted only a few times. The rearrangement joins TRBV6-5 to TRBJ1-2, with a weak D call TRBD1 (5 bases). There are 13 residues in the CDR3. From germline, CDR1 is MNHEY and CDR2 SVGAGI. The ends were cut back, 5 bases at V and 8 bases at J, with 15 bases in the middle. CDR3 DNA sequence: TGTGCCAGCAGTGTGGGGGGTCCCAGCGGCTACACCTTC. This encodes CASSVGGPSGYTF.

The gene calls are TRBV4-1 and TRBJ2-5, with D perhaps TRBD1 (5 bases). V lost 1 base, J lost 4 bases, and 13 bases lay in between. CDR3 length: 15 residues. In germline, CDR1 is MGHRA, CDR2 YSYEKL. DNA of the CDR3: TGCGCCAGCAGCCAAGCCTGGAACCAGGGAGAGACCCAGTACTTC. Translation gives CASSQAWNQGETQYF.

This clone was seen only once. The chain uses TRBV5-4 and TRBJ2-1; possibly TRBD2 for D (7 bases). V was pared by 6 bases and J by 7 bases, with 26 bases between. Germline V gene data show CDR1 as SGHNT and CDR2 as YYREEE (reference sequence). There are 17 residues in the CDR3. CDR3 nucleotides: TGTGCCAGCAACGCAGAAGCCCCGAGGGGGGGCGGAAATGAGCAGTTCTTC. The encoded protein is CASNAEAPRGGGNEQFF.

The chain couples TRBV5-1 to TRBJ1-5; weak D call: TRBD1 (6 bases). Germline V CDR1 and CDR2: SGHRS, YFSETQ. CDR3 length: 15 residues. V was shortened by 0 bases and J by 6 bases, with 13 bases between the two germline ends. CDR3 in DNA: TGCGCCAGCAGCTTGGATCCAGGGGATGGTCAGCCCCAGCATTTT. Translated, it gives CASSLDPGDGQPQHF.

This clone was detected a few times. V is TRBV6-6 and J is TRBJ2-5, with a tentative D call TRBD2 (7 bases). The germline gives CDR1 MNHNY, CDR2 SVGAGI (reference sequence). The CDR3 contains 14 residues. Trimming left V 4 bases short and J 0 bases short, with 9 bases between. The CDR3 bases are TGTGCCAGCAGTTCCGGGGGGCACCAAGAGACCCAGTACTTC. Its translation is CASSSGGHQETQYF.

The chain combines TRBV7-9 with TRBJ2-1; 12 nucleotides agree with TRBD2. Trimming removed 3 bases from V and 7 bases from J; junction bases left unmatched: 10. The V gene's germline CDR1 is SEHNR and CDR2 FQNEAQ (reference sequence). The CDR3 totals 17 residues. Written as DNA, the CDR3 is TGTGCCAGCAGCTTTTTTTTGAGACTAGCGGGGGAGAATGAGCAGTTCTTC. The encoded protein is CASSFFLRLAGENEQFF.

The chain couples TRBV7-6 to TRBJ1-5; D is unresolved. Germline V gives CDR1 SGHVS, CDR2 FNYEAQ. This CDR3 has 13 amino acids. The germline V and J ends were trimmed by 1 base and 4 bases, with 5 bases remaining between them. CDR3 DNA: TGTGCCAGCAGCTTAGACACAAATCAGCCCCAGCATTTT. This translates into CASSLDTNQPQHF.

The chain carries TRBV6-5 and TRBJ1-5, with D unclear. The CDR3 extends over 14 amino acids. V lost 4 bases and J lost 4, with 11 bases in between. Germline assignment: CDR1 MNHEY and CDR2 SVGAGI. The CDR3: CASSFQDANQPQHF. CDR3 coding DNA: TGTGCCAGCAGTTTTCAGGATGCTAATCAGCCCCAGCATTTT.

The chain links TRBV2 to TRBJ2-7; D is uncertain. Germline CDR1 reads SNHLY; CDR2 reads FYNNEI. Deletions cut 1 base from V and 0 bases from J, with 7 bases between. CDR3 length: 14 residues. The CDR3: CASSEGPHSYEQYF. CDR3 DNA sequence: TGTGCCAGCAGTGAAGGGCCCCACTCCTACGAGCAGTACTTC.

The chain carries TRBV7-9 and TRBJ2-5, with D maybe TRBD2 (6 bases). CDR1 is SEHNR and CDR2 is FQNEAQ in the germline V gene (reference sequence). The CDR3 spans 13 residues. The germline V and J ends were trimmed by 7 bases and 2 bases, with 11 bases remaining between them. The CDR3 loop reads CASIPGGQETQYF. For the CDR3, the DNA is TGTGCCAGCATCCCAGGAGGGCAAGAGACCCAGTACTTC.

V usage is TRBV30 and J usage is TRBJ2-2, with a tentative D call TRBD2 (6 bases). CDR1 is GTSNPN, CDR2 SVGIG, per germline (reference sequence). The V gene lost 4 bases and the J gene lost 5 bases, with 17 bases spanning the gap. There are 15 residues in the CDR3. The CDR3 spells CAWNIVRGETGELFF. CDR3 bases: TGTGCCTGGAATATAGTGCGGGGAGAAACCGGGGAGCTGTTTTTT.

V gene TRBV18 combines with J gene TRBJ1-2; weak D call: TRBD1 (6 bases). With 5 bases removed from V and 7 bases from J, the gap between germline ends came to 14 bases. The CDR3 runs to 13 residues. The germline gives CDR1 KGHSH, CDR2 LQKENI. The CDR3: CASSSSDSRGYTF. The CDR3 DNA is TGTGCCAGCTCATCATCGGACAGTCGTGGCTACACCTTC.